This is a list of T cell receptor beta chains from one sample in a study of technical replicates of blood from a few donors. The repertoire was sequenced with immunoSEQ multiplex PCR; TCRdb's copy has only in-frame clones and lacks some. The sample yields 70,000 or so clones, about 87% seen once. What was sequenced was PBMCs. Source of these receptors: a human donor in good health. Some clones in this sample may be carry-over from other donors' samples. Each CDR3 is given with its conserved first and last residue. The D gene is left open where the match is weak. Clone size, where shown, is once, few, many, or a class for clones that have expanded.

j_call | clone_size | v_call | d_call | cdr3_nt | cdr3_aa
TRBJ2-2 | NA | TRBV5-1 | TRBD2 | TGCGCCAGCAGCTCGACTAGCGGGACTTACACCGGGGAGCTGTTTTTT | CASSSTSGTYTGELFF
TRBJ2-5 | NA | TRBV29-1 | TRBD2 | TGCAGCGTTGAAACCGGGACTAGCGGTTACCAAGAGACCCAGTACTTC | CSVETGTSGYQETQYF
TRBJ2-1 | few | TRBV29-1 | NA | TGCAGCGCCGGACAGCCGGGCAATGAGCAGTTCTTC | CSAGQPGNEQFF
TRBJ1-2 | NA | TRBV5-4 | NA | TGTGCCAGCAGCTCCCCCTGGACGGAGGACTATGGCTACACCTTC | CASSSPWTEDYGYTF
TRBJ1-3 | NA | TRBV5-5 | NA | TGTGCCAGCAGCTTGGGAGTATCTGGAAACACCATATATTTT | CASSLGVSGNTIYF
TRBJ2-7 | NA | TRBV2 | TRBD2 | TGTGCCAGCAGTGAATGGCGGGAGGCATCCTACGAGCAGTACTTC | CASSEWREASYEQYF
TRBJ1-1 | NA | TRBV7-4 | NA | TGTGCCAGCAGCCCCCAACCCCATAGCTCACTCCGAGAGAACACTGAAGCTTTCTTT | CASSPQPHSSLRENTEAFF
TRBJ1-1 | NA | TRBV5-5 | NA | TGTGCCAGCAGCTTGGTGAACAGGGAGGCTTTCTTT | CASSLVNREAFF
TRBJ2-3 | NA | TRBV7-2 | NA | TGTGCCAGCAGCTTAGCGGTCGGGTTGGACACAGATACGCAGTATTTT | CASSLAVGLDTDTQYF
TRBJ1-1 | once | TRBV29-1 | NA | TGCAGCGTAGCAGGGATCCCGAGCACTGAAGCTTTCTTT | CSVAGIPSTEAFF
TRBJ2-1 | NA | TRBV19 | TRBD2 | TGTGCCAGTAGTACGGCTAGCGGGAAGGGTTGGTATGAGCAGTTCTTC | CASSTASGKGWYEQFF
TRBJ2-1 | NA | TRBV6-4 | TRBD2 | TGTGCCAGCAGGGCACTAGCGGGGGGATCTGAGCAGTTCTTC | CASRALAGGSEQFF
TRBJ2-5 | NA | TRBV5-8 | TRBD1 | TGTGCCAGCAGCAGCCGGGACAGGGGTTATCAAGAGACCCAGTACTTC | CASSSRDRGYQETQYF
TRBJ1-2 | NA | TRBV19 | NA | TGTGCCAGTAGTATAGTAAGGGGCTATGGCTACACCTTC | CASSIVRGYGYTF
TRBJ2-3 | NA | TRBV13 | NA | TGTGCCAGCAGCTTAGTCGGCAGGGTGAGCACAGATACGCAGTATTTT | CASSLVGRVSTDTQYF
TRBJ2-1 | NA | TRBV19 | TRBD2 | TGTGCCAGTAGTATTGAGCGGGGGGGATACAATGAGCAGTTCTTC | CASSIERGGYNEQFF
TRBJ2-1 | NA | TRBV7-2 | NA | TGTGCCAGCAGCTTGGACTACGAACTATACAATGAGCAGTTCTTC | CASSLDYELYNEQFF